The rows below give T cell receptor beta chains drawn from one sample of a study of T cells in Graves' hyperthyroidism and ophthalmopathy. TCRdb reprocessed the multiplex PCR reads with MiXCR, giving one entry per CDR3 protein. Of hundreds of thousands of distinct CDR3 sequences detected, over 15% appear once; the ten largest clones hold about 4%. The sample taken for sequencing was blood. These receptors came from a woman under 30 with Graves' hyperthyroidism. The CDR3 runs from the conserved cysteine through the conserved F or W. Fields, in order: J gene, V gene, D gene, clone size, CDR3 protein, CDR3 DNA. A D gene is named only where the DNA matches it firmly. Part of the rows lack a size; the others show once, few, many or a class for expanded clones.

j_call: TRBJ2-7; v_call: TRBV12-3/TRBV12-4; d_call: .; clone_size: .; cdr3_aa: CASSGWGAWQEQYF; cdr3_nt: TGTGCCAGCAGTGGCTGGGGAGCGTGGCAGGAGCAGTACTTC
j_call: TRBJ1-1; v_call: TRBV6-1; d_call: .; clone_size: .; cdr3_aa: CASKGQGEMNTEAFF; cdr3_nt: TGTGCCAGCAAGGGTCAGGGCGAAATGAACACTGAAGCTTTCTTT
j_call: TRBJ1-5; v_call: TRBV12-3/TRBV12-4; d_call: .; clone_size: many; cdr3_aa: CASSREGAGNQPQHF; cdr3_nt: TGTGCCAGCAGCAGAGAAGGGGCGGGCAATCAGCCCCAGCATTTT
j_call: TRBJ2-2; v_call: TRBV4-1; d_call: .; clone_size: .; cdr3_aa: CASSQVLNTGELFF; cdr3_nt: TGCGCCAGCAGCCAAGTATTGAACACCGGGGAGCTGTTTTTT
j_call: TRBJ1-2; v_call: TRBV11-3; d_call: .; clone_size: many; cdr3_aa: CASSSSGNRGYTF; cdr3_nt: TGTGCCAGCAGCTCATCCGGGAATCGGGGCTACACCTTC
j_call: TRBJ2-7; v_call: TRBV4-2; d_call: .; clone_size: .; cdr3_aa: CASSQERKGLEEQYF; cdr3_nt: TGTGCCAGCAGCCAAGAGAGGAAGGGGCTCGAAGAGCAGTACTTC
j_call: TRBJ1-6; v_call: TRBV6-5; d_call: TRBD1; clone_size: .; cdr3_aa: CASSYGTGFRTPLHF; cdr3_nt: TGTGCCAGCAGTTACGGGACAGGGTTTCGAACACCCCTCCACTTT
j_call: TRBJ2-5; v_call: TRBV7-2; d_call: TRBD1; clone_size: many; cdr3_aa: CASSLGTGGGETQYF; cdr3_nt: TGTGCCAGCAGCTTAGGGACAGGGGGCGGAGAGACCCAGTACTTC
j_call: TRBJ1-1; v_call: TRBV20-1; d_call: .; clone_size: many; cdr3_aa: CSARGIVVTEAFF; cdr3_nt: TGCAGTGCTAGAGGGATCGTTGTCACTGAAGCTTTCTTT
j_call: TRBJ2-5; v_call: TRBV7-9; d_call: TRBD2; clone_size: many; cdr3_aa: CASSLRLAGSMQTQYF; cdr3_nt: TGTGCCAGCAGCTTGCGACTAGCGGGGTCCATGCAGACCCAGTACTTC
j_call: TRBJ1-2; v_call: TRBV18; d_call: .; clone_size: many; cdr3_aa: CASSPQVWDYGYTF; cdr3_nt: TGTGCCAGCTCACCACAGGTGTGGGACTATGGCTACACCTTC
j_call: TRBJ2-7; v_call: TRBV30; d_call: .; clone_size: few; cdr3_aa: CAWSLSGASYEQYF; cdr3_nt: TGTGCCTGGAGCCTTTCAGGGGCCTCCTACGAGCAGTACTTC
j_call: TRBJ2-3; v_call: TRBV20-1; d_call: .; clone_size: few; cdr3_aa: CSAPSAGVDTQYF; cdr3_nt: TGCAGTGCGCCCTCGGCAGGGGTCGATACGCAGTATTTT
j_call: TRBJ1-1; v_call: TRBV18; d_call: TRBD1; clone_size: few; cdr3_aa: CASSPSALWTGRGTEAFF; cdr3_nt: TGTGCCAGCTCACCATCCGCCCTTTGGACAGGGAGGGGGACTGAAGCTTTCTTT